This T cell receptor beta chain was sequenced in a study of shared clonotypes between healthy human individuals. The CDR3 spans 13 residues. CDR1 is SGHRS, CDR2 YFSETQ, per germline. V was cut by 3 bases and J by 0 bases, with 6 bases left in between. On this clone: At the DNA level, this CDR3 is encoded by other sequences in the same sample as well.

Into CD45RA+ naive and CD45RA-negative memory subsets, the CD4+ cells were split. Sequenced by immunoSEQ multiplex PCR; TCRdb stores in-frame clones only, minus some. The table records millions of clones, roughly 94% of them present only once. Material: naive CD4+ T cells sorted from blood. Subset here: CD45RA+ positively selected. V and J are TRBV5-1 and TRBJ1-1; D is undetermined. The TCR was taken from a man in his late teens or twenties in good health. The DNA for the CDR3 is TGCGCCAGCAGCTCGTCGTTGAACACTGAAGCTTTCTTT. Encoded protein: CASSSSLNTEAFF.